This passage covers 28 T cell receptor beta chains from one sample sequenced in a study of identical twins. TCRdb redid the calling of the 5' RACE reads with MiXCR, one entry per CDR3 protein. This sample has hundreds of thousands of distinct CDR3 sequences, with around 6% found just once. The specimen was naive T cells sorted from blood. The receptors here all came from a man aged 18 to 35 in good health.

A few counts support this clonotype. The rearrangement joins TRBV7-9 to TRBJ2-7; tentative D call: TRBD1 (5 bases). Germline lookup yields CDR1 SEHNR and CDR2 FQNEAQ (reference sequence). The CDR3 has 15 amino acids. V lost 5 bases to trimming and J lost 3 bases, with 17 bases between them. CDR3 coding DNA: TGTGCCAGCAGCCCGCATTCGGCAGGGTTCTACGAGCAGTACTTC. It specifies CASSPHSAGFYEQYF.

This clonotype appeared many times. The chain employs TRBV5-1 and TRBJ2-1; D call uncertain. Between the trimmed V and J ends, which lost 4 bases and 6 bases, there was a span of 14 bases. Per the germline V gene, CDR1 is SGHRS and CDR2 is YFSETQ. There are 14 residues in the CDR3. The CDR3 sequence: CASSDSLATNEQFF. CDR3 nucleotides: TGCGCCAGCAGCGACTCCTTAGCAACCAATGAGCAGTTCTTC.

This clonotype was seen more than once but under ten times. The chain recombines TRBV5-1 with TRBJ1-4, with 7 nucleotides matching TRBD1. Losses at the gene ends were 4 bases for V and 0 bases for J; bases not matched to a gene: 6. Germline loops: CDR1 SGHRS, CDR2 YFSETQ. The CDR3 spans 16 residues. The CDR3 DNA is TGCGCCAGCAGCGCCGGGACAGCTGCAACTAATGAAAAACTGTTTTTT. Translated, it gives CASSAGTAATNEKLFF.

This clonotype was recorded at least ten times. The chain links TRBV7-2 to TRBJ2-7, with D tentatively TRBD2 (6 bases). Trimming took 5 bases from V and 2 from J, leaving 13 bases between them. The germline V gene encodes CDR1 SGHTA and CDR2 FQGNSA. The length of the CDR3 is 14 residues. The CDR3 DNA sequence: TGTGCCAGCAGCCCGGGCGGGGTAACCTACGAGCAGTACTTC. As protein: CASSPGGVTYEQYF.

This clonotype was detected many times. The CDR3 sequence: CASAQTKQYNEQFF. The CDR3 DNA follows: TGTGCCAGCGCCCAGACGAAGCAATACAATGAGCAGTTCTTC. The V and J genes are TRBV12-3 or TRBV12-4 and TRBJ2-1, with no clear D. CDR3 size: 14 residues. V lost 8 bases and J 4 bases, leaving 15 bases between the germline ends.

The table lists this clonotype with many counts. The chain employs TRBV4-2 and TRBJ2-1; unclear D gene. The length of the CDR3 is 14 residues. Germline V gene sequence: CDR1 LGHNA, CDR2 YNFKEQ. The V end lost 0 bases, the J end lost 12 bases, and 15 bases lay between the germline ends. CDR3 region: CASSQDQTPYGQFF. The DNA for the CDR3 is TGTGCCAGCAGCCAAGATCAAACCCCTTATGGGCAGTTCTTC.

Details on this clonotype: The DNA is left out, because the CDR3 cannot be placed on it with certainty; the CDR3 is given as TCRdb lists it. The J gene is TRBJ2-2, the V gene TRBV21-1; the table's D call TRBD1 went unverified against the DNA. TRBV21-1 is a pseudogene. The length of the CDR3 is 18 amino acids, counting both ends. The CDR3 sequence: CASSSSSKTGAMTGELFF.

The sample holds many counts of this clonotype. CDR3 amino acids: CSAPGNEQFF. CDR3 nucleotide sequence: TGCAGTGCGCCGGGCAATGAGCAGTTCTTC. The chain joins TRBV20-1 to TRBJ2-1, with unresolved D. Germline loops: CDR1 DFQATT, CDR2 SNEGSKA (reference sequence). The V and J ends lost 6 bases and 6 bases respectively, with 6 bases between them. The CDR3 totals 10 residues.

Many counts were recorded for this clonotype. The V gene is TRBV20-1, the J gene TRBJ1-1; D remains unclear. Germline CDR1 and CDR2: DFQATT and SNEGSKA (reference sequence). The CDR3 runs 15 residues. V lost 0 bases, J lost 6 bases, and 17 bases lay in between. The CDR3 sequence: CSARDYGAEVAEAFF. CDR3 sequence (DNA): TGCAGTGCTAGAGATTACGGCGCTGAGGTTGCTGAAGCTTTCTTT.

The CDR3 region is CASSRESRGASYEQYF. CDR3 in DNA: TGTGCCAGCAGTAGAGAAAGCAGGGGAGCCTCCTACGAGCAGTACTTC. V usage is TRBV12-3 or TRBV12-4 and J usage is TRBJ2-7, with a possible D match to TRBD1 (6 bases). The CDR3 loop spans 16 amino acids. Trimming took off 5 bases at V and 0 bases at J, with 17 bases between the two ends.

In its sample, this clonotype was seen many times. This chain's CDR3 is CASSYEKTASGNTIYF. The CDR3 DNA is TGTGCCAGCAGTTACGAAAAAACAGCCTCTGGAAACACCATATATTTT. The chain recombines TRBV6-5 with TRBJ1-3; D gene ambiguous. V lost 2 bases and J lost 0, with 11 bases in between. The germline V gene has CDR1 MNHEY and CDR2 SVGAGI. CDR3 length: 16 amino acids.

In its sample, this clonotype was seen many times. The rearrangement joins TRBV20-1 to TRBJ2-2; possibly TRBD1 or TRBD2 for D (5 bases each). This CDR3 is 14 amino acids long. V lost 5 bases, J lost 2 bases, and 12 bases lay in between. In germline, CDR1 is DFQATT, CDR2 SNEGSKA (reference sequence). The CDR3 protein is CSAPRGGNTGELFF. In DNA form, the CDR3 reads TGCAGTGCTCCACGGGGCGGTAACACCGGGGAGCTGTTTTTT.

This clonotype was picked up a small number of times. The J gene is TRBJ2-5, the V gene TRBV6-2 or TRBV6-3; D might be TRBD1 (6 bases). Trimming cost V 6 bases and J 4 bases, with 18 bases left between them. CDR1 and CDR2 from the germline V gene are MNHEY and SVGEGT. This CDR3 region has 15 residues. The CDR3 nucleotides read TGTGCCAGCAGAATCGTCGTACAGGGCCGAGAGACCCAGTACTTC. As protein: CASRIVVQGRETQYF.

The sample holds many counts of this clonotype. The chain recombines TRBV20-1 with TRBJ2-3; D may be TRBD1 or TRBD2 (5 bases each). This CDR3 contains 13 residues. In germline, CDR1 is DFQATT, CDR2 SNEGSKA (reference sequence). V lost 5 bases and J 6 bases, leaving 15 bases between the germline ends. The CDR3 is CSAGISGADTQYF. The CDR3 nucleotides read TGCAGTGCTGGCATATCCGGGGCGGATACGCAGTATTTT.

This clonotype has only a few counts. The chain is built from TRBV18 and TRBJ2-3, with D maybe TRBD2 (6 bases). V was clipped by 1 base and J by 3 bases, with 11 bases between them. Germline lookup yields CDR1 KGHSH and CDR2 LQKENI. This CDR3 region has 15 residues. CDR3 amino acids: CASSPRRGRTDTQYF. Written as DNA, the CDR3 is TGTGCCAGCTCACCACGCCGAGGGAGGACAGATACGCAGTATTTT.

This clonotype appeared many times. The chain has TRBV12-3 or TRBV12-4 and TRBJ2-5, with D tentatively TRBD1 (5 bases). Between the trimmed V and J ends, which lost 1 base and 3 bases, there was a span of 9 bases. This CDR3 comprises 14 residues. The CDR3 protein is CASSLVGREETQYF. CDR3 in DNA: TGTGCCAGCAGTTTAGTAGGCAGGGAAGAGACCCAGTACTTC.

V and J are TRBV29-1 and TRBJ2-1; the D call may be TRBD1 or TRBD2 (5 bases each). The CDR3 totals 12 residues. Trimming shortened V by 4 bases and J by 6 bases, and 10 bases separated the two germline ends. Germline values: CDR1 SQVTM, CDR2 ANQGSEA. The CDR3 region is CSVVSGTNEQFF. CDR3 nucleotides: TGCAGCGTTGTTTCGGGGACCAATGAGCAGTTCTTC.

This clonotype came up a few times. This chain links TRBV3-1 with TRBJ2-7; 12 nucleotides match TRBD2. Germline values: CDR1 LGHDT, CDR2 YNNKEL (reference sequence). Trimming at V came to 1 base and at J to 11 bases, leaving 3 bases not matched to a gene. The CDR3 loop spans 13 amino acids. CDR3 residues: CASSQGLAGVKYV. DNA of the CDR3: TGTGCCAGCAGCCAAGGACTAGCGGGAGTTAAGTACGTC.

The table lists this clonotype with many counts. The chain links TRBV6-1 to TRBJ2-3, with TRBD1 as a possible D gene (6 bases). From germline, CDR1 is MNHNS and CDR2 SASEGT. The CDR3 length is 17 residues. V dropped 1 base and J dropped 0 bases, with 14 bases sitting between them. The CDR3 DNA sequence: TGTGCCAGCAGTGAAGGGACAGCCCTACTTAGCACAGATACGCAGTATTTT. Encoded protein: CASSEGTALLSTDTQYF.

This clonotype was detected only a few times. This rearrangement joins TRBV18 to TRBJ2-7; 11 bases match TRBD2. Trimming removed 0 bases from V and 4 bases from J; junction bases left unmatched: 17. Germline CDR1 and CDR2: KGHSH and LQKENI. The CDR3 is 20 residues long. DNA for the CDR3: TGTGCCAGCTCACCACCCTGGTTCGGGACTAGCGGCGCCGAATTATACGAGCAGTACTTC. It is translated as CASSPPWFGTSGAELYEQYF. Supplemented by reference TRBV18 and TRBJ2-7, the full variable domain reads NAGVMQNPRHLVRRRGQEARLRCSPMKGHSHVYWYRQLPEEGLKFMVYLQKENIIDESGMPKERFSAEFPKEGPSILRIQQVVRGDSAAYFCASSPPWFGTSGAELYEQYFGPGTRLTVT.

This clonotype was detected only a few times. This chain uses TRBV7-8 with TRBJ2-1; 13 nucleotides match TRBD2. CDR3 length equals 17 residues. V shed 5 bases, J shed 7 bases, and the junction held 11 bases outside the gene matches. Per germline, CDR1 SGHVS and CDR2 FQNEAQ. CDR3 protein: CASSPFTGTSGINEQFF. DNA for the CDR3: TGTGCCAGCAGCCCATTTACCGGGACTAGCGGGATTAATGAGCAGTTCTTC.

The CDR3, as DNA: TGTGCCAGTTCACTGACTCATGAGCAGTTCTTC. It yields the protein CASSLTHEQFF. The chain links TRBV11-2 to TRBJ2-1; D call uncertain. The CDR3 runs to 11 residues. Germline assignment: CDR1 SGHAT and CDR2 FQNNGV. V was shortened by 9 bases and J by 8 bases, with 11 bases between the two germline ends.

This clonotype was counted many times. The chain joins TRBV6-6 to TRBJ2-7; 7 bases are shared with TRBD1. CDR3 length equals 13 residues. The V segment lost 10 bases and the J segment 0 bases; nucleotides outside the gene matches: 6. Germline V gene data show CDR1 as MNHNY and CDR2 as SVGAGI (reference sequence). CDR3 region: CANEQGSSYEQYV. The CDR3 region has the DNA TGTGCCAACGAACAGGGGTCCTCCTACGAGCAGTACGTC.

This clonotype has only a few counts. For the CDR3, the DNA is TGTGCCAGCAGCACTGGACAGGTCGCTCGCCGCCCTTATGGCTACACCTTC. Amino acid sequence: CASSTGQVARRPYGYTF. J is TRBJ1-2 and V is TRBV11-1; 7 bases agree with TRBD1. Per germline, CDR1 SGHAT and CDR2 FQDESV (reference sequence). The CDR3 covers 17 residues. The ends lost 5 bases at V and 5 bases at J; junction bases unmatched: 17.

This clonotype was seen many times. The rearrangement links TRBV5-1 to TRBJ1-2, with D unclear. Trimming left V 2 bases short and J 4 bases short, with 9 bases between. The CDR3 has 13 residues. Looked up from germline, CDR1 is SGHRS and CDR2 is YFSETQ. The CDR3 sequence is CASSFELAYGYTF. The CDR3 DNA reads as TGCGCCAGCAGCTTCGAGTTGGCCTATGGCTACACCTTC. Combining the CDR3 with reference TRBV5-1 and TRBJ1-2 gives the whole variable domain KAGVTQTPRYLIKTRGQQVTLSCSPISGHRSVSWYQQTPGQGLQFLFEYFSETQRNKGNFPGRFSGRQFSNSRSEMNVSTLELGDSALYLCASSFELAYGYTFGSGTRLTVV.

This clonotype was seen more than once but under ten times. The V gene is TRBV11-1, the J gene TRBJ2-1; TRBD2 agrees at 10 bases. V gave up 3 bases and J gave up 0 bases; unmatched junction bases: 8. The CDR3 spans 18 residues. Per the germline V gene, CDR1 is SGHAT and CDR2 is FQDESV (reference sequence). The CDR3 sequence: CASSFLAGGRSSYNEQFF. CDR3 coding DNA: TGTGCCAGCAGCTTCTTAGCGGGAGGCCGGAGCTCCTACAATGAGCAGTTCTTC.

This clonotype showed up just a few times. The CDR3: CASSSRSGNYNEQFF. The DNA for the CDR3 is TGTGCCAGCAGCAGCCGATCCGGGAACTACAATGAGCAGTTCTTC. The chain combines TRBV11-2 with TRBJ2-1; D is possibly TRBD2 (5 bases). V gave up 5 bases and J gave up 3 bases, with 14 bases separating them. CDR1 is SGHAT, CDR2 FQNNGV, per germline. The CDR3 has 15 residues.

This clonotype has a handful of counts. For the CDR3, the DNA is TGTGCCTGGAGTGTACACAGATCGAACACTGAAGCTTTCTTT. This gives the protein CAWSVHRSNTEAFF. V and J are TRBV30 and TRBJ1-1; D gene uncertain. The germline V gene encodes CDR1 GTSNPN and CDR2 SVGIG (reference sequence). This CDR3 is built from 14 residues. The V gene lost 0 bases and the J gene lost 1 base, with 9 bases spanning the gap.